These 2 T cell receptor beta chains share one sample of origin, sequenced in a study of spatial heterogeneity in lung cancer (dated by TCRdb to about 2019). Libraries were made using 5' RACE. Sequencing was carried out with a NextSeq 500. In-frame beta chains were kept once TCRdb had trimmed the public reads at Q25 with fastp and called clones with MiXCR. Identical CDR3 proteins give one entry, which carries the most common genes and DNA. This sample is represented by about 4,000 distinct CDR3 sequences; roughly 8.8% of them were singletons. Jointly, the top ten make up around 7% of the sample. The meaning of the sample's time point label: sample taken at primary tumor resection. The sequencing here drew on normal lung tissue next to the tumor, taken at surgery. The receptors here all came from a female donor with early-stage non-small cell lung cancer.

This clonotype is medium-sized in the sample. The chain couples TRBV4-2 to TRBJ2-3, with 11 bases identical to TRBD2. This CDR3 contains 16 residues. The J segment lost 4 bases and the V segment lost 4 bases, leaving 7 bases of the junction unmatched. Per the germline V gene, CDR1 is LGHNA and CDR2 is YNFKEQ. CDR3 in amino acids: CASSPLAGAVSDTQYF. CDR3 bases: TGTGCCAGCAGCCCACTAGCGGGGGCAGTGTCAGATACGCAGTATTTT.

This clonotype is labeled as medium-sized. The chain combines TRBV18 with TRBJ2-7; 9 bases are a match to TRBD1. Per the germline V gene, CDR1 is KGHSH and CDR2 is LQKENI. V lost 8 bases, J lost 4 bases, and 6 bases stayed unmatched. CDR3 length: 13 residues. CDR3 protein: CASRDRVSYEQYF. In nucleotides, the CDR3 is TGTGCCAGCCGGGACAGGGTTTCTTACGAGCAGTACTTC.